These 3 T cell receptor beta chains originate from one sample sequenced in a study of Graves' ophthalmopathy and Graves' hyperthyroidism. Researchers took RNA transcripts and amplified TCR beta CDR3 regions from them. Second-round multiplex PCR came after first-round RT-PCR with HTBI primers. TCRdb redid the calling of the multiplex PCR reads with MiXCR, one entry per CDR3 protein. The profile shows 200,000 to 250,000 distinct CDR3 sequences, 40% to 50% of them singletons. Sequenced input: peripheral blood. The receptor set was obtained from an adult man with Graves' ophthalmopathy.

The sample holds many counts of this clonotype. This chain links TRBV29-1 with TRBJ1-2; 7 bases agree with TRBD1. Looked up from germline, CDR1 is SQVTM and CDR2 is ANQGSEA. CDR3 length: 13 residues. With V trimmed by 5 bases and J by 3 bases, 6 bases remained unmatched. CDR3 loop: CSVMTGYDYGYTF. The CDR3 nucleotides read TGCAGCGTTATGACAGGGTATGACTATGGCTACACCTTC.

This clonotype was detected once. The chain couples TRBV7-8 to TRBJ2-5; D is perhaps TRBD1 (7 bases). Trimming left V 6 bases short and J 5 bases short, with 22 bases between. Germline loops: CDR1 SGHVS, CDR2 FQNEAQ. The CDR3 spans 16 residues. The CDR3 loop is CASSFDPRGERETQYF. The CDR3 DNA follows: TGTGCCAGCAGTTTCGACCCCAGGGGGGAGAGGGAGACCCAGTACTTC. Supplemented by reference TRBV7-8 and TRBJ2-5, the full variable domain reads GAGVSQSPRYKVAKRGQDVALRCDPISGHVSLFWYQQALGQGPEFLTYFQNEAQLDKSGLPSDRFFAERPEGSVSTLKIQRTQQEDSAVYLCASSFDPRGERETQYFGPGTRLLVL.

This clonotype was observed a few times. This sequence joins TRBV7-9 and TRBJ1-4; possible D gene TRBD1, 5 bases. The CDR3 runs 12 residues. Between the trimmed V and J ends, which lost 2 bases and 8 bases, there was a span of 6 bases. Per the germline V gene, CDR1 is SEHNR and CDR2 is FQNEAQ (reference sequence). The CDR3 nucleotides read TGTGCCAGCAGCTTATGGGGGGAAAAACTGTTTTTT. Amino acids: CASSLWGEKLFF.